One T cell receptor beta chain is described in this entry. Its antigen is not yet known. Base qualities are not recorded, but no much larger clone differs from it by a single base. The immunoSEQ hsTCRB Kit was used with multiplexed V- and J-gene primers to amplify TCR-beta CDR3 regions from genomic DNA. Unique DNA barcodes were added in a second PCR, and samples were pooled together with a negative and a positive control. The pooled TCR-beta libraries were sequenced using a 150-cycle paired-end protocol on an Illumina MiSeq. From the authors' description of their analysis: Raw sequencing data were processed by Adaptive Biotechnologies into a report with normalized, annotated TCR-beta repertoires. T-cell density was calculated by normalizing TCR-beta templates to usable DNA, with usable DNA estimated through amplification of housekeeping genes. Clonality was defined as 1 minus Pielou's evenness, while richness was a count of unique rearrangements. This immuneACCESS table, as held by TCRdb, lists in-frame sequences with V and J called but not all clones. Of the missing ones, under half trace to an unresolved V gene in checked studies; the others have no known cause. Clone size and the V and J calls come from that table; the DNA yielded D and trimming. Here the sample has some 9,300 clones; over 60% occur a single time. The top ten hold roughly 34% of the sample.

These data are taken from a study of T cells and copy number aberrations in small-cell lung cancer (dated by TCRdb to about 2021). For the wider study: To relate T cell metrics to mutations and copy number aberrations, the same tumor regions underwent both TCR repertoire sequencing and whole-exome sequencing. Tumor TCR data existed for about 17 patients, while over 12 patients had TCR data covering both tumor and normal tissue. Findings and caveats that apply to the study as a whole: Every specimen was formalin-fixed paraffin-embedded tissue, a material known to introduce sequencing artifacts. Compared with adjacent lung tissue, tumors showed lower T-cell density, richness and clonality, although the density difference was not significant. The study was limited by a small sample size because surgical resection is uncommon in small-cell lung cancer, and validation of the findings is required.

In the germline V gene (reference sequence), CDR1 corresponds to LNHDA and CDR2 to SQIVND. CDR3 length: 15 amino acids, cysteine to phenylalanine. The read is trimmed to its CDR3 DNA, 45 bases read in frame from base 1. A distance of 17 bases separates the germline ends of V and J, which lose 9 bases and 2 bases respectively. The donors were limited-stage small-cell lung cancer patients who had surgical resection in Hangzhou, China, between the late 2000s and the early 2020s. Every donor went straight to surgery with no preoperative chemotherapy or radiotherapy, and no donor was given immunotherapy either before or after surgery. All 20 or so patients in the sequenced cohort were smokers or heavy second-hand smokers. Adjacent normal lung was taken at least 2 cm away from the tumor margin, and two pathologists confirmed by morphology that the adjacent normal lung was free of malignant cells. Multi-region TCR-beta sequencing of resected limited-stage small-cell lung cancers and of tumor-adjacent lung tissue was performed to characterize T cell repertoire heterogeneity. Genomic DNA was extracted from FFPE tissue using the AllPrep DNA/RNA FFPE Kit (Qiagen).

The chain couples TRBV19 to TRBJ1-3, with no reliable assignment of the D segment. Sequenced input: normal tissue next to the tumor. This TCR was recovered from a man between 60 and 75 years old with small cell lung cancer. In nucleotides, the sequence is TGTGCCAGCGAAGAGGGAGACTTTACTGGAAACACCATATATTTT. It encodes CASEEGDFTGNTIYF.